The clone carrying this T cell receptor beta chain occurred many times. Its specificity is unknown. This sample stems from a study of Graves' ophthalmopathy and Graves' hyperthyroidism. Stable hyperthyroidism was defined by absence of ophthalmopathy within 18 months of follow-up. The starting material, roughly 9.7 ml of fresh peripheral blood, provided the PBMCs. The study, taken as a whole, reports: Most expanded thyroid clonotypes above 0.001 frequency also appeared in blood. A classifier, a 13-signature model, separated ophthalmopathy from stable hyperthyroidism with approximately 88% sensitivity and approximately 80% specificity.

The study amplified TCR beta CDR3 regions using RNA transcripts. First-round RT-PCR relied on HTBI primers, and a second-round multiplex PCR came next. TCRdb used MiXCR to reprocess the multiplex PCR reads, holding one entry per CDR3 protein. The table includes about 370,000 distinct CDR3 sequences, roughly 17% detected once. The trim removed 5 bases at V and 3 bases at J, leaving 11 bases unmatched. The CDR3 runs to 16 residues. CDR1 is MDHEN, CDR2 SYDVKM, per germline. The chain is built from TRBV28 and TRBJ2-7, with 9 bases that match TRBD1. Material: peripheral blood. This sequence originates from an adult woman with stable Graves' hyperthyroidism. The CDR3 loop reads CASSRDRDREFYEQYF. As DNA, the CDR3 is TGTGCCAGCAGTCGAGACCGGGACAGGGAGTTCTACGAGCAGTACTTC.